These 19 T cell receptor beta chains came from one sample sequenced in a study of vaccination effects on CD4 cells after COVID-19. Measured with immunoSEQ multiplex PCR; TCRdb has only the in-frame clones, and not every one. The table includes 30,000 to 40,000 clones, roughly two thirds detected once. Peptide-pool stimulation followed by sequencing identified expanded antigen-specific CD4+ clonotypes in the ViraFEST assay. Upon completion of roughly ten days in culture, CD4+ T cells were isolated. Two-dose BNT162b2 or mRNA-1273 vaccination was given to participants. These TCRs' antigens remain unknown. The sample in question was CD4+ T cells from PBMCs cultured with HCoV-229E spike peptides, obtained after COVID-19 vaccination. These receptors originate from a human donor who received a COVID-19 vaccine.

The chain has TRBV5-4 and TRBJ1-4; weak D call: TRBD1 (6 bases). The length of the CDR3 is 14 residues. Germline V CDR1 and CDR2: SGHNT, YYREEE (reference sequence). Trimming shortened V by 0 bases and J by 5 bases, and 8 bases separated the two germline ends. The chain's CDR3 is CASSLDTGNEKLFF. The CDR3 DNA sequence: TGTGCCAGCAGCTTGGACACAGGGAATGAAAAACTGTTTTTT.

The rearrangement uses TRBV6-4 and TRBJ1-2; TRBD1 matches at 10 bases. The germline V gene has CDR1 MRHNA and CDR2 SNTAGT. The V segment lost 3 bases and the J segment 7 bases; nucleotides outside the gene matches: 5. CDR3 length: 14 residues. The CDR3 nucleotides are TGTGCCAGCAGTGAATCGACAGGGGGCGGTGGCTACACCTTC. Its translation is CASSESTGGGGYTF.

The rearrangement links TRBV12-3 or TRBV12-4 to TRBJ1-2; D is possibly TRBD1 (6 bases). CDR3 size: 13 residues. V was pared by 4 bases and J by 1 base, with 7 bases between. The DNA of the CDR3 is TGTGCCAGCAGTTGGACAGATAACTATGGCTACACCTTC. It yields the protein CASSWTDNYGYTF.

The genes are TRBV6-5 and TRBJ2-3; the match to TRBD2 covers 10 bases. V shed 6 bases, J shed 1 base, and the junction held 4 bases outside the gene matches. Per the germline V gene, CDR1 is MNHEY and CDR2 is SVGAGI. CDR3 size: 15 residues. Here the CDR3 reads CASRMGTSGTDTQYF. The CDR3, as DNA: TGTGCCAGCAGGATGGGGACTAGCGGCACAGATACGCAGTATTTT.

The chain employs TRBV6-2 or TRBV6-3 and TRBJ2-1; tentative D call: TRBD2 (6 bases). Germline loops: CDR1 MNHEY, CDR2 SVGEGT. The CDR3 covers 16 residues. V gave up 6 bases and J gave up 2 bases, with 17 bases separating them. The CDR3 region has the DNA TGTGCCAGCAGCACAATCGGGACGGGGGCCTACAATGAGCAGTTCTTC. Translating it yields CASSTIGTGAYNEQFF.

The V gene is TRBV29-1, the J gene TRBJ1-1, with D maybe TRBD1 (5 bases). Germline V lookup: CDR1 SQVTM, CDR2 ANQGSEA. The length of the CDR3 is 13 residues. The CDR3 DNA is TGCACCTGCTGGGGGACTGTGAACACTGAAGCTTTCTTT. This encodes CTCWGTVNTEAFF. Full variable domain (remainder filled in from reference TRBV29-1 and TRBJ1-1): SAVISQKPSRDICQRGTSLTIQCQVDSQVTMMFWYRQQPGQSLTLIATANQGSEATYESGFVIDKFPISRPNLTFSTLTVSNMSPEDSSIYLCTCWGTVNTEAFFGQGTRLTVV.

This rearrangement joins TRBV7-8 to TRBJ1-2, with TRBD1 as a possible D gene (5 bases). The CDR3 runs 15 residues. Germline V lookup: CDR1 SGHVS, CDR2 FQNEAQ. V lost 4 bases and J lost 2, with 14 bases in between. The CDR3 loop is CASSYAIRENYGYTF. CDR3 sequence (DNA): TGTGCCAGCAGCTACGCCATCAGGGAAAACTATGGCTACACCTTC.

This clone was seen a single time. This sequence joins TRBV5-5 and TRBJ1-3; no definite D call. The CDR3 is 14 amino acids. Germline V gives CDR1 SGHKS, CDR2 YYEKEE (reference sequence). V was cut by 7 bases and J by 0 bases, with 11 bases left in between. CDR3: CASFPRHSGNTIYF. The CDR3, as DNA: TGTGCCAGCTTTCCCCGTCACTCTGGAAACACCATATATTTT.

CDR3 residues: CASSGGTGGSYEQYF. The CDR3 coding sequence is TGTGCCAGCAGCGGGGGGACAGGGGGCTCCTACGAGCAGTACTTC. The chain carries TRBV6-5 and TRBJ2-7; 11 nucleotides agree with TRBD1. Germline CDR1 MNHEY, CDR2 SVGAGI. Trimming cost V 6 bases and J 0 bases; bases outside gene matches: 4. The CDR3 length is 15 residues.

This chain joins TRBV24-1 and TRBJ1-2; D is unclear. The germline V gene encodes CDR1 KGHDR and CDR2 SFDVKD. Trimming cost V 5 bases and J 3 bases, with 12 bases left between them. This CDR3 is built from 14 residues. This CDR3 reads CATSGSGFDYGYTF. The CDR3 bases are TGTGCCACCAGTGGGTCGGGGTTTGACTATGGCTACACCTTC.

The chain couples TRBV29-1 to TRBJ2-7, with 7 bases fitting TRBD2. Looked up from germline, CDR1 is SQVTM and CDR2 is ANQGSEA. V lost 3 bases and J lost 4; bases outside the gene matches: 6. There are 13 residues in the CDR3. CDR3 residues: CSVEAPGGYEQYF. CDR3 DNA: TGCAGCGTTGAGGCACCCGGGGGGTACGAGCAGTACTTC.

The V call is TRBV29-1, the J call TRBJ1-1; D is undetermined. V was shortened by 3 bases and J by 4 bases, with 12 bases between the two germline ends. Germline CDR1 SQVTM, CDR2 ANQGSEA. The CDR3 runs to 13 residues. CDR3 amino acids: CSVEPISGTEAFF. Written as DNA, the CDR3 is TGCAGCGTTGAGCCTATTTCGGGCACTGAAGCTTTCTTT.

The chain recombines TRBV5-1 with TRBJ1-2; a possible D gene is TRBD1 (5 bases). The germline CDR1 and CDR2 sequences are SGHRS and YFSETQ. Between the trimmed V and J ends, which lost 0 bases and 5 bases, there was a span of 17 bases. This CDR3 has 16 amino acids. CDR3 in amino acids: CASSLGGTGEAYGYTF. In nucleotides, the CDR3 is TGCGCCAGCAGCTTGGGTGGCACAGGTGAGGCGTATGGCTACACCTTC.

This clone was observed a single time. CDR3 in amino acids: CASSHLTQGWGNTIYF. The CDR3 DNA reads TGTGCCAGCAGCCACCTCACCCAGGGGTGGGGAAACACCATATATTTT. V is TRBV14 and J is TRBJ1-3, with D possibly TRBD1 on 6 matching bases. Trimming pared 3 bases from V and 4 bases from J, leaving 16 bases between. Germline lookup yields CDR1 SGHDN and CDR2 FVKESK. This CDR3 is 16 amino acids long.

This clone was seen a single time. The chain recombines TRBV5-6 with TRBJ2-1; 13 positions agree with TRBD2. The CDR3 is made up of 19 amino acids. The junction had 10 bases not matched to a gene; V was cut back by 4 bases and J by 0 bases. Germline assignment: CDR1 SGHDT and CDR2 YYEEEE. CDR3 sequence: CASSASGTSGKYSYNEQFF. In nucleotides, the CDR3 is TGTGCCAGCAGCGCCTCCGGGACTAGCGGGAAATACTCCTACAATGAGCAGTTCTTC. Variable domain in full (rest from reference TRBV5-6 and TRBJ2-1): DAGVTQSPTHLIKTRGQQVTLRCSPKSGHDTVSWYQQALGQGPQFIFQYYEEEERQRGNFPDRFSGHQFPNYSSELNVNALLLGDSALYLCASSASGTSGKYSYNEQFFGPGTRLTVL.

The chain joins TRBV6-1 to TRBJ1-4, with a weak D call TRBD1 (5 bases). CDR3 length: 15 amino acids. Germline lookup yields CDR1 MNHNS and CDR2 SASEGT. V was pared by 2 bases and J by 7 bases, with 14 bases between. CDR3 sequence: CASSEKGQGSEKLFF. The CDR3 DNA is TGTGCCAGCAGTGAAAAAGGGCAGGGTAGTGAAAAACTGTTTTTT.

This clone turned up a few times. The chain is built from TRBV9 and TRBJ2-2, with unresolved D. This CDR3 is 16 amino acids long. The V gene lost 0 bases and the J gene lost 1 base, with 10 bases spanning the gap. CDR1 is SGDLS, CDR2 YYNGEE, per germline. CDR3 amino acids: CASSVDSWLNTGELFF. The CDR3 DNA is TGTGCCAGCAGCGTAGACTCCTGGCTGAACACCGGGGAGCTGTTTTTT.

The V call is TRBV7-9, the J call TRBJ2-6; tentatively, D is TRBD1 (5 bases). V was shortened by 1 base and J by 0 bases, with 13 bases between the two germline ends. The CDR3 has 18 amino acids. CDR1 is SEHNR, CDR2 FQNEAQ, per germline (reference sequence). The CDR3 here is CASSLVIRGRSGANVLTF. In nucleotides, the CDR3 is TGTGCCAGCAGCTTAGTTATAAGGGGCCGCTCTGGGGCCAACGTCCTGACTTTC. Filled out from reference TRBV7-9 and TRBJ2-6, the complete variable domain reads DTGVSQNPRHKITKRGQNVTFRCDPISEHNRLYWYRQTLGQGPEFLTYFQNEAQLEKSRLLSDRFSAERPKGSFSTLEIQRTEQGDSAMYLCASSLVIRGRSGANVLTFGAGSRLTVL.

This clone occurred a few times. The rearrangement joins TRBV6-5 to TRBJ2-7; 7 bases line up with TRBD1. Trimming removed 9 bases from V and 3 bases from J; junction bases left unmatched: 11. The CDR3 extends over 14 amino acids. Germline CDR1 is MNHEY and CDR2 is SVGAGI. CDR3 DNA: TGTGCCAGTCCCCGGGACAGCCAACTCTACGAGCAGTACTTC. It is translated as CASPRDSQLYEQYF.